The source of this TCR beta chain is a study of blood T cells in healthy people across ages. About the study: The capture of about one barcoded beta molecule per two T cells was achieved by template switching. The study's findings and limits: Per million T cells, TCR beta diversity dropped roughly linearly as age increased. In the absence of known donor CMV status, changes in expanded clonotypes were possibly confounded.

V lost 1 base and J lost 11, with 18 bases in between. CDR3 length: 14 residues. Looked up from germline, CDR1 is SGHRS and CDR2 is YFSETQ. With respect to this clonotype: What it binds is unknown.

Primed by a sample-barcoded 5' primer and a J-beta primer mix, a second PCR proceeded for about 6 to 11 cycles. MiXCR was run by TCRdb on the 5' RACE reads, yielding one entry per CDR3 protein. The sample yields 1.5 million to 2 million distinct CDR3 sequences, 35% to 50% seen once. There were healthy Caucasian individuals from Russia, aged roughly 6 to 95, serving as donors. The clonotype originates from a human donor in good health. This chain uses TRBV5-1 with TRBJ1-1; D unclear. The sequencing input was blood. This chain's CDR3 is CASSLIRREMGAFF. The CDR3 DNA is TGCGCCAGCAGCTTGATTCGCCGGGAGATGGGGGCTTTCTTT.